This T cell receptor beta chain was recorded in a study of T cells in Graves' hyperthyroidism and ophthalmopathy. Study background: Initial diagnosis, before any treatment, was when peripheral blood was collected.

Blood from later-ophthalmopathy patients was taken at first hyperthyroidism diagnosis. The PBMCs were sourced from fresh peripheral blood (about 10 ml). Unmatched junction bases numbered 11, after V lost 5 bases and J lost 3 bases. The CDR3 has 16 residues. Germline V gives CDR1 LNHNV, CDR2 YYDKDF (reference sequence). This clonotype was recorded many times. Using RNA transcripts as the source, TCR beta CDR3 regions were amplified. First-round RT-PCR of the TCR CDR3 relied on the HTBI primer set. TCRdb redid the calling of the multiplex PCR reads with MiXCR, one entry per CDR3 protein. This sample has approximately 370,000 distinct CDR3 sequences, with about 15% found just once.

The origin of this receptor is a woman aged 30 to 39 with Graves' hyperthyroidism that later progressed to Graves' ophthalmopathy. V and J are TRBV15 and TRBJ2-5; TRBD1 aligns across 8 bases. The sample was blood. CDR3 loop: CATSQSQATGEETQYF. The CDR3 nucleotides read TGTGCCACCAGCCAAAGTCAGGCGACAGGGGAAGAGACCCAGTACTTC.